A selection of T cell receptor beta chains follows, all from one sample in a study of cytomegalovirus exposure and HLA in healthy donors. Only in-frame clones appear in the TCRdb table, and some are missing; sequencing was by immunoSEQ multiplex PCR. Among 150,000 to 200,000 clones listed, roughly three quarters were seen once. Sequencing was carried out using PBMCs. These TCRs come from a man aged 40-49 years in good health and CMV-seropositive. CDR3s include the opening cysteine and the closing phenylalanine or tryptophan. A D gene is named only where the DNA matches it firmly. The listing skips clone size in some rows; elsewhere it reads once, few, many or a size class.

length | J | size | D | V | CDR3 | DNA
14 | TRBJ1-1 | NA | NA | TRBV6-1 | CASSGVRGESEAFF | TGTGCCAGTAGTGGCGTCAGGGGAGAATCTGAAGCTTTCTTT
14 | TRBJ2-5 | NA | NA | TRBV4-3 | CASSQEVWRETQYF | TGCGCCAGCAGCCAAGAGGTGTGGAGAGAGACCCAGTACTTC
11 | TRBJ1-1 | NA | NA | TRBV29-1 | CSVQGRTEAFF | TGCAGCGTACAGGGTCGAACTGAAGCTTTCTTT
15 | TRBJ2-1 | NA | TRBD1 | TRBV7-2 | CASSLTGGSYNEQFF | TGTGCCAGCAGTTTGACAGGGGGTTCCTACAATGAGCAGTTCTTC
15 | TRBJ1-3 | few | TRBD1 | TRBV9 | CASSATGSSGNTIYF | TGTGCCAGCAGCGCGACAGGGAGCTCTGGAAACACCATATATTTT
17 | TRBJ2-2 | NA | TRBD1 | TRBV9 | CASSTTRTGPNTGELFF | TGTGCCAGCAGCACGACCCGGACAGGGCCGAACACCGGGGAGCTGTTTTTT
18 | TRBJ2-1 | NA | TRBD2 | TRBV6-1 | CASSGRTSGASSYNEQFF | TGTGCCAGCAGTGGTCGGACTAGCGGGGCGAGCTCCTACAATGAGCAGTTCTTC
15 | TRBJ2-1 | NA | NA | TRBV5-4 | CASSPGQGGFGEQFF | TGTGCCAGCAGCCCTGGGCAGGGTGGCTTTGGTGAGCAGTTCTTC
15 | TRBJ1-5 | NA | TRBD1 | TRBV15 | CATSRGDSGNQPQHF | TGTGCCACCAGCAGAGGGGACAGTGGCAATCAGCCCCAGCATTTT
14 | TRBJ1-1 | NA | TRBD1 | TRBV5-1 | CASSPGQMNTEAFF | TGCGCCAGCAGCCCGGGACAGATGAACACTGAAGCTTTCTTT
15 | TRBJ2-7 | NA | NA | TRBV7-2 | CASSSDTRGENEQYF | TGTGCCAGCAGCAGTGATACCAGGGGCGAAAACGAGCAGTACTTC
16 | TRBJ1-1 | NA | NA | TRBV7-9 | CASSLRPVAMNTEAFF | TGTGCCAGCAGCTTACGTCCGGTAGCCATGAACACTGAAGCTTTCTTT
13 | TRBJ2-3 | NA | NA | TRBV5-1 | CASSLSGTDTQYF | TGCGCCAGCAGCTTGTCCGGCACAGATACGCAGTATTTT
14 | TRBJ1-1 | few | NA | TRBV19 | CASSIAGDDTEAFF | TGTGCCAGTAGTATAGCGGGGGACGACACTGAAGCTTTCTTT
16 | TRBJ1-5 | once | TRBD1 | TRBV4-1 | CASSLSSGRGKQPQHF | TGCGCCAGCAGCCTATCCTCCGGCAGGGGGAAACAGCCCCAGCATTTT
13 | TRBJ1-2 | NA | NA | TRBV10-1 | CASSVPSTGGYTF | TGCGCCAGCAGTGTGCCCTCCACTGGTGGCTACACCTTC
15 | TRBJ2-6 | NA | NA | TRBV13 | CASSSTSSGANVLTF | TGTGCCAGCAGCTCCACGAGCTCTGGGGCCAACGTCCTGACTTTC
14 | TRBJ2-7 | NA | TRBD1 | TRBV6-1 | CASSGRDRDYEQYF | TGTGCCAGCAGTGGCCGGGACAGGGACTACGAGCAGTACTTC
14 | TRBJ1-2 | NA | TRBD1 | TRBV5-6 | CASSRGQPYYGYTF | TGTGCCAGCAGCCGGGGACAGCCATACTATGGCTACACCTTC
20 | TRBJ1-5 | NA | TRBD1 | TRBV15 | CATSRVRDQGVRGSNQPQHF | TGTGCCACCAGCAGAGTCCGAGATCAGGGGGTAAGGGGAAGCAATCAGCCCCAGCATTTT
14 | TRBJ1-5 | NA | TRBD1 | TRBV6-6 | CASRDRGNNQPQHF | TGTGCCAGCAGGGACAGGGGTAACAATCAGCCCCAGCATTTT
14 | TRBJ2-3 | NA | NA | TRBV11-3 | CASSLGRSSDTQYF | TGTGCCAGCAGCTTGGGCAGGTCCTCAGATACGCAGTATTTT
14 | TRBJ1-1 | NA | NA | TRBV19 | CASSIDNLNTEAFF | TGTGCCAGTAGTATTGACAATTTGAACACTGAAGCTTTCTTT
16 | TRBJ1-3 | NA | TRBD1 | TRBV5-1 | CASSVTGTGIGNTIYF | TGCGCCAGCAGCGTAACCGGGACAGGGATCGGAAACACCATATATTTT
14 | TRBJ2-7 | NA | TRBD2 | TRBV6-5 | CASNRLAGLEEQYF | TGTGCCAGCAACCGACTAGCGGGTCTCGAGGAGCAGTACTTC
13 | TRBJ2-5 | NA | NA | TRBV27 | CASSLSPGETQYF | TGTGCCAGCAGTTTATCCCCGGGTGAGACCCAGTACTTC
14 | TRBJ1-1 | few | TRBD1 | TRBV7-8 | CASSPLAGGTEAFF | TGTGCCAGCAGCCCCCTGGCAGGGGGCACTGAAGCTTTCTTT
14 | TRBJ1-1 | NA | NA | TRBV6-6 | CASSVQGSNTEAFF | TGTGCCAGCAGTGTCCAGGGTAGCAATACTGAAGCTTTCTTT
15 | TRBJ2-1 | NA | NA | TRBV7-6 | CASSLGRDSGHEQFF | TGTGCCAGCAGCTTAGGTCGGGACAGCGGGCATGAGCAGTTCTTC
16 | TRBJ1-6 | NA | TRBD1 | TRBV5-1 | CASSYRGRTYNSPLHF | TGCGCCAGCAGCTACAGGGGAAGGACCTATAATTCACCCCTCCACTTT
13 | TRBJ1-1 | NA | TRBD1 | TRBV4-1 | CASRDRSFTEAFF | TGCGCCAGCAGGGACAGGAGTTTTACTGAAGCTTTCTTT
14 | TRBJ2-3 | NA | NA | TRBV19 | CASRPTASTDTQYF | TGTGCCAGTAGACCGACAGCTAGCACAGATACGCAGTATTTT
15 | TRBJ1-5 | few | NA | TRBV9 | CASSVGTADNQPQHF | TGTGCCAGCAGCGTAGGCACAGCCGACAATCAGCCCCAGCATTTT
13 | TRBJ1-6 | few | NA | TRBV30 | CAWRGQGSSPLHF | TGTGCCTGGAGAGGGCAGGGAAGTTCACCCCTCCACTTT
14 | TRBJ1-2 | once | TRBD1 | TRBV4-1 | CASSQGQLNYGYTF | TGCGCCAGCAGCCAGGGACAGCTTAACTATGGCTACACCTTC
15 | TRBJ2-3 | NA | TRBD2 | TRBV6-5 | CASSDSASGGDTQYF | TGTGCCAGCAGTGACTCGGCTAGCGGAGGAGATACGCAGTATTTT
17 | TRBJ1-4 | once | NA | TRBV25-1 | CASSTLLWGSTNEKLFF | TGTGCCAGCAGCACCCTACTATGGGGCTCAACTAATGAAAAACTGTTTTTT
13 | TRBJ1-2 | once | TRBD1 | TRBV19 | CASSRGQNYGYTF | TGTGCCAGTAGTCGGGGACAGAACTATGGCTACACCTTC
15 | TRBJ1-2 | NA | TRBD1 | TRBV6-1 | CASRPRTGNNYGYTF | TGTGCCAGCAGACCTAGGACAGGGAATAACTATGGCTACACCTTC
15 | TRBJ1-1 | NA | TRBD1 | TRBV5-1 | CASSLRGQGDTEAFF | TGCGCCAGCAGCTTGAGAGGGCAGGGGGACACTGAAGCTTTCTTT
16 | TRBJ1-4 | NA | TRBD1 | TRBV5-6 | CASSLIGRTGSEKLFF | TGTGCCAGCAGCTTGATCGGTCGGACAGGGAGTGAAAAACTGTTTTTT
15 | TRBJ1-6 | NA | TRBD1 | TRBV6-6 | CASRAGQRRNSPLHF | TGTGCCAGCAGGGCGGGACAGAGACGTAATTCACCCCTCCACTTT
13 | TRBJ2-2 | NA | NA | TRBV7-3 | CASSLPRVGELFF | TGTGCCAGCAGCTTACCCAGGGTCGGGGAGCTGTTTTTT
15 | TRBJ1-5 | NA | TRBD1 | TRBV6-1 | CASSGTGGVNQPQHF | TGTGCCAGCAGTGGTACAGGGGGTGTCAATCAGCCCCAGCATTTT
16 | TRBJ2-6 | NA | TRBD1 | TRBV6-6 | CASTLQGAGGANVLTF | TGTGCCAGCACCTTACAGGGGGCGGGGGGGGCCAACGTCCTGACTTTC
14 | TRBJ1-5 | NA | NA | TRBV7-9 | CASSLGGGNQPQHF | TGTGCCAGCAGTCTCGGGGGGGGCAATCAGCCCCAGCATTTT
15 | TRBJ2-1 | NA | TRBD2 | TRBV5-4 | CASSLSRLAMDEQFF | TGTGCCAGCAGCTTATCTAGACTAGCGATGGATGAGCAGTTCTTC
18 | TRBJ1-4 | NA | NA | TRBV4-2 | CASSQEWVAGRDNEKLFF | TGTGCCAGCAGCCAAGAATGGGTGGCTGGCAGGGATAATGAAAAACTGTTTTTT